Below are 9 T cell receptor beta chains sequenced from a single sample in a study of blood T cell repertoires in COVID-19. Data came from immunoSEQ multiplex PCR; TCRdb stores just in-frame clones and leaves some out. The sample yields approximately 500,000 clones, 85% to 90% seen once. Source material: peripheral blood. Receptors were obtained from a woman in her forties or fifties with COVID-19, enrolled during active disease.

CDR3 sequence reads: CASSQDRGPFYGYTF. In nucleotides, the CDR3 is TGTGCCAGCAGTCAGGACAGAGGACCGTTCTATGGCTACACCTTC. This rearrangement joins TRBV27 to TRBJ1-2; the D gene is possibly TRBD1 (6 bases). The germline CDR1 and CDR2 sequences are MNHEY and SMNVEV (reference sequence). V lost 5 bases and J 4 bases, leaving 17 bases between the germline ends. The CDR3 totals 15 residues.

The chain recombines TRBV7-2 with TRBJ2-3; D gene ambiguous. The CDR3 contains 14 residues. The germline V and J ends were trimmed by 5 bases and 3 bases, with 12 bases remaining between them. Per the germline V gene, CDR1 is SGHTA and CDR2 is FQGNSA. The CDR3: CASSPGARTDTQYF. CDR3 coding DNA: TGTGCCAGCAGCCCCGGCGCTAGAACAGATACGCAGTATTTT.

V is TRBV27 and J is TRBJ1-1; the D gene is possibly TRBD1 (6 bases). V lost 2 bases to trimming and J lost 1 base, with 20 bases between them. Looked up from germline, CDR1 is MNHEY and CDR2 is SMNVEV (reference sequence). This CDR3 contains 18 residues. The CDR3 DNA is TGTGCCAGCAGTTTACAAATCAGGGGAAGGGTGAGGAACACTGAAGCTTTCTTT. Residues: CASSLQIRGRVRNTEAFF.

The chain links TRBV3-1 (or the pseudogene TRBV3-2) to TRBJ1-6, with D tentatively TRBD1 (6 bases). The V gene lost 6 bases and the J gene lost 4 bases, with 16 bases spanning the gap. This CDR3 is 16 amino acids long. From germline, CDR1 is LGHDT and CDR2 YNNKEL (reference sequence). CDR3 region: CASSTSGAVYNSPLHF. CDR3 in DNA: TGTGCCAGCAGTACGTCAGGGGCCGTTTATAATTCACCCCTCCACTTT.

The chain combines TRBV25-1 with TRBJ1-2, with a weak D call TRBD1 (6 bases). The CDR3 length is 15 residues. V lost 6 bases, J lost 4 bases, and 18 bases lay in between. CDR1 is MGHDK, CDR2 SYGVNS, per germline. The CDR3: CASSPWNGGAYGYTF. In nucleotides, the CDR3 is TGTGCCAGCAGCCCCTGGAATGGGGGCGCCTATGGCTACACCTTC.

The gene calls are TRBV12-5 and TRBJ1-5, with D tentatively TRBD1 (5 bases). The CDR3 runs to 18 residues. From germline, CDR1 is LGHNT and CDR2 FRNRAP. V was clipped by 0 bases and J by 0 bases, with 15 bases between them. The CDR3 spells CASGLVPQGPNSNQPQHF. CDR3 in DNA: TGTGCTAGTGGTTTGGTACCCCAGGGTCCCAATAGCAATCAGCCCCAGCATTTT.

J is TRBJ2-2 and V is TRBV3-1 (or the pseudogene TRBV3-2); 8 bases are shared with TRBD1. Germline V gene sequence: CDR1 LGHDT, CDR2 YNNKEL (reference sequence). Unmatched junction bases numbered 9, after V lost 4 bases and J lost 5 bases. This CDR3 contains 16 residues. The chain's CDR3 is CASSLGAGGKTGELFF. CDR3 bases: TGTGCCAGCAGCCTAGGGGCAGGGGGCAAGACCGGGGAGCTGTTTTTT.

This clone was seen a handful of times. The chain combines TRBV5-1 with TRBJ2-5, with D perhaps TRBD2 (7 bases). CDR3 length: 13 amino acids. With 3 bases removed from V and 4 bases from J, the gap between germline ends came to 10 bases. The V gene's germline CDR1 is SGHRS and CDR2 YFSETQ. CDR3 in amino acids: CASSWGGGETQYF. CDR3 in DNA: TGCGCCAGCAGCTGGGGAGGGGGAGAGACCCAGTACTTC.

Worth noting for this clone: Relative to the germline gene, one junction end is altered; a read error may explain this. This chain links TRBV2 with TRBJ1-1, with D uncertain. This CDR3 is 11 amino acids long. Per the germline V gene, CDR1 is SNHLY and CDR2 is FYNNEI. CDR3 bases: TGTGCCAGCAGTACCGATCTAACCCGAACTTTT. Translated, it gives CASSTDLTRTF.